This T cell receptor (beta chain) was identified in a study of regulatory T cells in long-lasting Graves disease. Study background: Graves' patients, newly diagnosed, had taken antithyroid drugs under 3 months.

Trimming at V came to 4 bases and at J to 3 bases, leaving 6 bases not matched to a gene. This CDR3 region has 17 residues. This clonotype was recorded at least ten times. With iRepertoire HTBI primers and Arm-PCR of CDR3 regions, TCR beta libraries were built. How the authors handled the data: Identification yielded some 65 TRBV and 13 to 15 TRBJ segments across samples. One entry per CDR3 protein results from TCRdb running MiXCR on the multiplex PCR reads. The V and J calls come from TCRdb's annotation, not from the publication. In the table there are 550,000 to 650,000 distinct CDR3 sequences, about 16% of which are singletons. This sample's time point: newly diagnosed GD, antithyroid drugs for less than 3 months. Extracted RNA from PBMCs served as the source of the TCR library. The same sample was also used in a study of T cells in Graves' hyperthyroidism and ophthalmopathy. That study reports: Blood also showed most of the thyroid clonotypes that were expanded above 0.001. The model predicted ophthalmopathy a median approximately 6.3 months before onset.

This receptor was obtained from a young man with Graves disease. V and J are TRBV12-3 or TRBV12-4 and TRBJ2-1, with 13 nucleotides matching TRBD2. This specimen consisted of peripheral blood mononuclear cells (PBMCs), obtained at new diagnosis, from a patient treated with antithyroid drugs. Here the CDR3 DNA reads TGTGCCAGCAGTTCAAGGTGGACTAGCGGGAGCTACAATGAGCAGTTCTTC. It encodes CASSSRWTSGSYNEQFF.